The 25 T cell receptor beta chains listed next were all sequenced from one sample in a study of T cells in Graves' hyperthyroidism and ophthalmopathy. Amplified TCR beta CDR3 regions came from RNA transcripts. With the HTBI primer set, the TCR CDR3 went through a first round of RT-PCR. In TCRdb, the multiplex PCR reads were re-called with MiXCR into one record per CDR3 protein. The sample gives around 190,000 distinct CDR3 sequences, roughly a sixth of which show up once; 53% is in the top ten. Sequencing was carried out using blood. The receptor source for this set is a woman in her fifties or sixties with Graves' hyperthyroidism.

This clonotype was picked up many times. The genes are TRBV5-1 and TRBJ2-7; D gene uncertain. This CDR3 has 12 residues. Trimming pared 3 bases from V and 5 bases from J, leaving 9 bases between. Per germline, CDR1 SGHRS and CDR2 YFSETQ. CDR3 in DNA: TGCGCCAGCAGCTCGCAAATGGACGAGCAGTACTTC. It is translated as CASSSQMDEQYF.

This clonotype was seen at least ten times. The rearrangement joins TRBV11-1 to TRBJ2-3; possibly TRBD2 for D (6 bases). Germline assignment: CDR1 SGHAT and CDR2 FQDESV (reference sequence). CDR3 length: 16 amino acids. Trimming shortened V by 1 base and J by 0 bases, and 11 bases separated the two germline ends. CDR3 protein: CASSLVTGLSTDTQYF. Written as DNA, the CDR3 is TGTGCCAGCAGCTTAGTCACGGGACTCAGCACAGATACGCAGTATTTT.

There are many counts of this clonotype. This rearrangement joins TRBV28 to TRBJ2-7; either TRBD1 or TRBD2 may supply D (5 bases each). Looked up from germline, CDR1 is MDHEN and CDR2 is SYDVKM. Trimming took off 5 bases at V and 7 bases at J, with 18 bases between the two ends. This CDR3 comprises 14 residues. CDR3: CASSPLGERLEQYF. Written as DNA, the CDR3 is TGTGCCAGCAGTCCCCTGGGGGAGCGCCTGGAGCAGTACTTC.

In its sample, this clonotype was seen many times. The CDR3 DNA sequence: TGCAGTGCTGTCAGACTAGCGGAACTCTACAATGAGCAGTTCTTC. Protein product: CSAVRLAELYNEQFF. The rearrangement links TRBV20-1 to TRBJ2-1, with 9 bases lining up with TRBD2. This CDR3 comprises 15 residues. Germline CDR1 and CDR2: DFQATT and SNEGSKA (reference sequence). V shed 5 bases and J 3 bases; nucleotides not matched to a gene: 8.

This clonotype was seen a single time. One end of the junction fails to match germline, which may point to a read error. The rearrangement uses TRBV7-3 and TRBJ2-1, with D possibly matching TRBD2 (6 bases). CDR1 and CDR2 from the germline V gene are SGHTA and FQGTGA. The CDR3 sequence is 16 residues long. CDR3: CASSLGAGLFPNGQFF. The DNA of the CDR3 is TGTGCCAGCAGTCTGGGTGCGGGACTCTTCCCAAATGGGCAGTTCTTC.

This clonotype was counted at least ten times. The rearrangement uses TRBV7-2 and TRBJ1-5; D is uncertain. CDR1 and CDR2 from the germline V gene are SGHTA and FQGNSA. Trimming removed 8 bases at V and 3 bases at J, with 11 bases between. The CDR3 runs to 13 residues. CDR3 residues: CASGRDYNQPQHF. CDR3 nucleotide sequence: TGTGCCAGCGGCCGGGATTACAATCAGCCCCAGCATTTT. Looking up the rest from reference TRBV7-2 and TRBJ1-5 gives the full variable domain: GAGVSQSPSNKVTEKGKDVELRCDPISGHTALYWYRQSLGQGLEFLIYFQGNSAPDKSGLPSDRFSAERTGGSVSTLTIQRTQQEDSAVYLCASGRDYNQPQHFGDGTRLSIL.

A few counts support this clonotype. This sequence joins TRBV12-5 and TRBJ2-7, with TRBD1 matching over 11 bases. CDR3 length: 14 amino acids. Germline trimming cut 6 bases from V and 4 bases from J; bases unmatched to any gene: 5. Germline lookup yields CDR1 LGHNT and CDR2 FRNRAP. CDR3 nucleotides: TGTGCTAGTGGATGGACAGGGGGCGTATACGAGCAGTACTTC. Translating it yields CASGWTGGVYEQYF.

The sample holds many counts of this clonotype. This chain uses TRBV6-1 with TRBJ2-7, with D perhaps matching TRBD2 (5 bases). The V end lost 1 base, the J end lost 0 bases, and 7 bases lay between the germline ends. CDR3 length equals 14 residues. CDR1 and CDR2 from the germline V gene are MNHNS and SASEGT. CDR3 sequence reads: CASSEVGASYEQYF. CDR3 nucleotide sequence: TGTGCCAGCAGTGAAGTGGGAGCCTCCTACGAGCAGTACTTC.

In this sample, this clonotype turned up many times. CDR3 in amino acids: CASSGTGTNTGELFF. The CDR3 DNA is TGCGCCAGCAGCGGGACAGGGACGAACACCGGGGAGCTGTTTTTT. The chain employs TRBV5-1 and TRBJ2-2, with 9 bases fitting TRBD1. CDR3 length: 15 amino acids. Unmatched junction bases numbered 1, after V lost 4 bases and J lost 0 bases. The germline CDR1 and CDR2 sequences are SGHRS and YFSETQ. Full variable domain (remainder filled in from reference TRBV5-1 and TRBJ2-2): KAGVTQTPRYLIKTRGQQVTLSCSPISGHRSVSWYQQTPGQGLQFLFEYFSETQRNKGNFPGRFSGRQFSNSRSEMNVSTLELGDSALYLCASSGTGTNTGELFFGEGSRLTVL.

The rearrangement uses TRBV10-3 and TRBJ1-5, with D perhaps matching TRBD1 (6 bases). This CDR3 comprises 13 residues. CDR1 and CDR2 from the germline V gene are ENHRY and SYGVKD. V was cut by 6 bases and J by 4 bases, with 10 bases left in between. The CDR3 DNA reads TGTGCCATCAGGGGGGGCCTTAATCAGCCCCAGCATTTT. Its translation is CAIRGGLNQPQHF.

This clonotype was counted ten times or more. The rearrangement links TRBV6-1 to TRBJ1-1; D gene uncertain. The CDR3 covers 13 residues. Germline V gives CDR1 MNHNS, CDR2 SASEGT. V was shortened by 5 bases and J by 5 bases, with 12 bases between the two germline ends. CDR3 coding DNA: TGTGCCAGCAGTAACGGCTGGGGAACTGAAGCTTTCTTT. As protein: CASSNGWGTEAFF.

There are many counts of this clonotype. The chain employs TRBV15 and TRBJ2-2, with 9 bases identical to TRBD2. The V and J ends lost 3 bases and 1 base, in that order; junction bases with no gene match: 6. CDR3 length: 17 residues. Germline CDR1 reads LNHNV; CDR2 reads YYDKDF (reference sequence). CDR3 amino acids: CATSRTSGLKNTGELFF. The CDR3 region has the DNA TGTGCCACCAGCAGGACTAGCGGTCTCAAGAACACCGGGGAGCTGTTTTTT.

The genes are TRBV20-1 and TRBJ2-3, with TRBD1 as a possible D gene (6 bases). This CDR3 has 12 amino acids. Trimming removed 5 bases from V and 2 bases from J, with 8 bases in between. CDR1 is DFQATT, CDR2 SNEGSKA, per germline (reference sequence). The CDR3 DNA reads TGCAGTGCTCCAGGGGACACAGATACGCAGTATTTT. Translating gives CSAPGDTDTQYF.

Details on this clonotype: An end of the junction does not agree with germline; a read error may underlie this. The chain is built from TRBV4-2 and TRBJ1-2; no definite D call. Germline assignment: CDR1 LGHNA and CDR2 YNFKEQ. The CDR3 covers 14 residues. CDR3 nucleotides: TGTTCCAGCAGCCAAGATTACAGCACCTATGGCTACACCTTC. As protein: CSSSQDYSTYGYTF.

The sample holds many counts of this clonotype. This chain connects TRBV7-2 to TRBJ2-5; the match to TRBD2 covers 15 bases. The CDR3 length is 16 residues. Unmatched junction bases numbered 7, after V lost 6 bases and J lost 5 bases. In germline, CDR1 is SGHTA, CDR2 FQGNSA. The CDR3 spells CASSTGLAGGGETQYF. As DNA, the CDR3 is TGTGCCAGCAGTACGGGACTAGCGGGAGGCGGGGAGACCCAGTACTTC. The complete variable domain, with remaining parts taken from reference TRBV7-2 and TRBJ2-5, reads GAGVSQSPSNKVTEKGKDVELRCDPISGHTALYWYRQSLGQGLEFLIYFQGNSAPDKSGLPSDRFSAERTGGSVSTLTIQRTQQEDSAVYLCASSTGLAGGGETQYFGPGTRLLVL.

This clonotype was detected ten times or more. The J gene is TRBJ2-5, the V gene TRBV6-1; 13 bases line up with TRBD2. CDR3 length: 16 residues. Germline V gene sequence: CDR1 MNHNS, CDR2 SASEGT. V shed 6 bases and J 5 bases; nucleotides not matched to a gene: 9. The CDR3 DNA follows: TGTGCCAGCAGCCCCGGACTAGCGGGAGAGCGGGAGACCCAGTACTTC. Its translation is CASSPGLAGERETQYF.

This clonotype was found many times. The chain uses TRBV7-8 and TRBJ1-5; TRBD1 might be the D (6 bases). Trimming removed 5 bases from V and 4 bases from J, with 15 bases in between. Germline CDR1 is SGHVS and CDR2 is FQNEAQ. The CDR3 has 15 amino acids. CDR3 bases: TGTGCCAGCAGCAGAGGGACAACGAAGAATCAGCCCCAGCATTTT. This translates into CASSRGTTKNQPQHF. Full variable domain (outside the CDR3, taken from reference TRBV7-8 and TRBJ1-5): GAGVSQSPRYKVAKRGQDVALRCDPISGHVSLFWYQQALGQGPEFLTYFQNEAQLDKSGLPSDRFFAERPEGSVSTLKIQRTQQEDSAVYLCASSRGTTKNQPQHFGDGTRLSIL.

This clonotype showed up many times. The chain carries TRBV7-3 and TRBJ2-7, with D possibly being TRBD1 (6 bases). CDR1 is SGHTA, CDR2 FQGTGA, per germline. This CDR3 contains 17 residues. V was clipped by 2 bases and J by 2 bases, with 19 bases between them. This CDR3 is CASSLRPPPQGTYEQYF. The CDR3 coding sequence is TGTGCCAGCAGCTTACGCCCCCCGCCGCAGGGGACCTACGAGCAGTACTTC.

The gene calls are TRBV9 and TRBJ2-1; D ambiguous. The germline gives CDR1 SGDLS, CDR2 YYNGEE. The CDR3 length is 13 residues. V lost 2 bases to trimming and J lost 3 bases, with 6 bases between them. The CDR3 loop is CASSVDNYNEQFF. DNA of the CDR3: TGTGCCAGCAGCGTTGACAACTACAATGAGCAGTTCTTC.

The table lists this clonotype with many counts. The chain couples TRBV29-1 to TRBJ2-3, with 7 positions matching TRBD1. After removal of 4 bases from V and 3 bases from J, the junction contained 7 bases not matched to a gene. The CDR3 has 14 amino acids. Germline CDR1 SQVTM, CDR2 ANQGSEA. The CDR3 reads CSVGHRGWTDTQYF. CDR3 DNA: TGCAGCGTTGGCCACAGGGGTTGGACAGATACGCAGTATTTT.

This clonotype was seen a few times. In nucleotides, the CDR3 is TGTGCCAGTAGTCCGCGGGTAGGGAACAATGAGCAGTTCTTC. Residues: CASSPRVGNNEQFF. The J gene is TRBJ2-1, the V gene TRBV19, with a possible D match to TRBD2 (5 bases). V dropped 5 bases and J dropped 5 bases, with 13 bases sitting between them. This CDR3 region has 14 residues. Germline assignment: CDR1 LNHDA and CDR2 SQIVND (reference sequence).

This clonotype was detected many times. This chain connects TRBV2 to TRBJ2-6; the D gene is possibly TRBD1 (5 bases). Looked up from germline, CDR1 is SNHLY and CDR2 is FYNNEI. V lost 7 bases to trimming and J lost 4 bases, with 17 bases between them. The CDR3 has 16 residues. CDR3 coding DNA: TGTGCCAGCAACAAACAGGTAGCCGGGGGGGCCAACGTCCTGACTTTC. This gives the protein CASNKQVAGGANVLTF.

The chain uses TRBV5-1 and TRBJ2-3; the D gene is possibly TRBD2 (6 bases). Per germline, CDR1 SGHRS and CDR2 YFSETQ. V was shortened by 0 bases and J by 4 bases, with 18 bases between the two germline ends. The CDR3 is 17 residues long. Here the CDR3 DNA reads TGCGCCAGCAGCTTGGGGCTAAATAATTGGAGGGCAGATACGCAGTATTTT. Protein: CASSLGLNNWRADTQYF.

With regard to this clonotype: This sequence may be a read error, since a much larger clone differs from it by one base. V gene TRBV11-1 combines with J gene TRBJ2-2, with D possibly TRBD1 on 6 matching bases. CDR1 is SGHAT and CDR2 is FQDESV in the germline V gene (reference sequence). V was cut by 1 base and J by 4 bases, with 13 bases left in between. The CDR3 consists of 16 residues. As DNA, the CDR3 is TGTGCCAGCAGCTTAGGAATCGGACAGTCCACCGGGGAGCTGTTTTTT. Protein: CASSLGIGQSTGELFF.

This clonotype has just a few counts. The V call is TRBV20-1, the J call TRBJ2-5, with 11 bases aligning to TRBD2. The germline gives CDR1 DFQATT, CDR2 SNEGSKA (reference sequence). There are 19 residues in the CDR3. The junction had 17 bases not matched to a gene; V was cut back by 0 bases and J by 5 bases. CDR3 coding DNA: TGCAGTGCTAGAGAGGCGCGGAGACTAGCGGGATCGAAGGGGGAGACCCAGTACTTC. Residues: CSAREARRLAGSKGETQYF.